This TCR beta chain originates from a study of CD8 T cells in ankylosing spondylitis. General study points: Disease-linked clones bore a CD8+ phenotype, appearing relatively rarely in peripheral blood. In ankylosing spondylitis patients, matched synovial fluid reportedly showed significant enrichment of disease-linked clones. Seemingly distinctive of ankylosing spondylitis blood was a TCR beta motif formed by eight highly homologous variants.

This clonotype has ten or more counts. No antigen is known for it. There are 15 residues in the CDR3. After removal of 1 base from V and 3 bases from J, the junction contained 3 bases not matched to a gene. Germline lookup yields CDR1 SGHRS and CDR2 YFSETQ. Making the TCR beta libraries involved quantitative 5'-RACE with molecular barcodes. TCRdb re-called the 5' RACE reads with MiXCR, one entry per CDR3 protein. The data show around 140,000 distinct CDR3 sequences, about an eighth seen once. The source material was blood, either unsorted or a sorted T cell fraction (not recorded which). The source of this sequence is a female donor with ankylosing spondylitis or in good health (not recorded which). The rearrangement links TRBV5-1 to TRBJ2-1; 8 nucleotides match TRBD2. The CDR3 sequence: CASSLSGSFYNEQFF. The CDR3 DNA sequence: TGCGCCAGCAGCTTGAGCGGGAGTTTCTACAATGAGCAGTTCTTC.